These 30 T cell receptor beta chains share one sample of origin, sequenced in a study of T-cell reconstitution after alpha-beta-depleted transplantation in children. As it was prepared, the TCRbeta library received unique molecular identifiers. One entry per CDR3 protein, called by TCRdb with MiXCR from the PCR reads. The data contain about 540,000 distinct CDR3 sequences, about 18% of them singletons. This specimen consisted of PBMCs from the stem cell graft donor, obtained from the stem cell graft. The receptors stem from a human donor who donated a stem cell graft to a child with acute lymphoblastic leukemia.

This chain joins TRBV24-1 and TRBJ2-5; D gene uncertain. CDR3 length equals 12 residues. V shed 4 bases and J shed 4 bases, with 6 bases lying between them. Germline CDR1 KGHDR, CDR2 SFDVKD. The CDR3 nucleotides read TGTGCCACCAGTGACGAAGGAGAGACCCAGTACTTC. The encoded protein is CATSDEGETQYF.

The sample holds a few counts of this clonotype. This chain uses TRBV5-1 with TRBJ2-1; 7 positions agree with TRBD1. The CDR3 sequence is 13 residues long. Germline V gene data show CDR1 as SGHRS and CDR2 as YFSETQ. J lost 6 bases, V lost 7 bases, and 7 bases had no gene match. CDR3 coding DNA: TGCGCCAGCGGCCCGACAGGGAGCAATGAGCAGTTCTTC. It codes for CASGPTGSNEQFF.

This clonotype turned up a few times. This chain links TRBV7-9 with TRBJ1-2; D remains unclear. The CDR3 totals 13 residues. Trimming stripped 1 base from V and 4 bases from J, with 7 bases between. Germline assignment: CDR1 SEHNR and CDR2 FQNEAQ (reference sequence). The CDR3 here is CASSLVGIYGYTF. The DNA of the CDR3 is TGTGCCAGCAGCTTAGTGGGAATCTATGGCTACACCTTC.

This chain uses TRBV15 with TRBJ2-2, with 9 bases fitting TRBD2. The germline V gene encodes CDR1 LNHNV and CDR2 YYDKDF (reference sequence). V shed 4 bases and J 7 bases; nucleotides not matched to a gene: 13. The CDR3 has 17 residues. The CDR3 nucleotides are TGTGCCACCAGCACCACCAGGGTAGCGGGAGAGGTCGGGGAGCTGTTTTTT. This encodes CATSTTRVAGEVGELFF.

The chain employs TRBV7-3 and TRBJ2-6, with D possibly TRBD1 on 6 matching bases. The ends were cut back, 2 bases at V and 0 bases at J, with 8 bases in the middle. The germline V gene has CDR1 SGHTA and CDR2 FQGTGA. The CDR3 loop spans 16 amino acids. Here the CDR3 reads CASSLGQFSGANVLTF. The CDR3 DNA reads as TGTGCCAGCAGCTTAGGACAGTTCTCTGGGGCCAACGTCCTGACTTTC.

This clonotype occurred a few times. The J gene is TRBJ2-1, the V gene TRBV29-1; unclear D gene. Trimming stripped 5 bases from V and 2 bases from J, with 16 bases between. The CDR3 consists of 15 residues. Germline CDR1 and CDR2: SQVTM and ANQGSEA. CDR3 sequence (DNA): TGCAGCGTTATCCCCGTCGGGCAACCCTACAATGAGCAGTTCTTC. Its translation: CSVIPVGQPYNEQFF.

The chain has TRBV19 and TRBJ2-1; 12 bases agree with TRBD2. The CDR3 has 14 amino acids. Germline V gene data show CDR1 as LNHDA and CDR2 as SQIVND (reference sequence). After removal of 5 bases from V and 8 bases from J, the junction contained 4 bases not matched to a gene. CDR3 sequence (DNA): TGTGCCAGTAGTCCCGGACTAGCGGGATATGAGCAGTTCTTC. It encodes CASSPGLAGYEQFF. The variable domain in full, with the rest retrieved from reference TRBV19 and TRBJ2-1, is DGGITQSPKYLFRKEGQNVTLSCEQNLNHDAMYWYRQDPGQGLRLIYYSQIVNDFQKGDIAEGYSVSREKKESFPLTVTSAQKNPTAFYLCASSPGLAGYEQFFGPGTRLTVL.

This clonotype has just a few counts. V gene TRBV7-2 combines with J gene TRBJ2-2; possibly TRBD2 for D (5 bases). The length of the CDR3 is 16 residues. CDR1 is SGHTA and CDR2 is FQGNSA in the germline V gene. V gave up 0 bases and J gave up 1 base, with 9 bases separating them. CDR3 residues: CASSLAPGWNTGELFF. The CDR3, as DNA: TGTGCCAGCAGCTTAGCGCCGGGATGGAACACCGGGGAGCTGTTTTTT.

V is TRBV20-1 and J is TRBJ2-7; D assignment may be TRBD1 or TRBD2 (5 bases each). V gave up 3 bases and J gave up 11 bases, with 14 bases separating them. The CDR3 covers 11 residues. Germline assignment: CDR1 DFQATT and CDR2 SNEGSKA (reference sequence). Here the CDR3 DNA reads TGCAGTGCTAGGGGACCCCCGGGCGAGTACTTC. It yields the protein CSARGPPGEYF.

This clonotype was detected only a few times. The chain joins TRBV24-1 to TRBJ2-2; 10 bases fit TRBD1. Germline V lookup: CDR1 KGHDR, CDR2 SFDVKD. V was clipped by 7 bases and J by 3 bases; unmatched bases: 7. CDR3 size: 16 residues. CDR3 coding DNA: TGTGCCACCAGCAAGGGGACAGGGGATCACACCGGGGAGCTGTTTTTT. Translating gives CATSKGTGDHTGELFF.

The rearrangement links TRBV9 to TRBJ1-2; D is possibly TRBD1 (6 bases). Germline CDR1 is SGDLS and CDR2 is YYNGEE. CDR3 size: 16 residues. V lost 0 bases to trimming and J lost 4 bases, with 16 bases between them. The CDR3 loop reads CASSVASRDTIYGYTF. Written as DNA, the CDR3 is TGTGCCAGCAGCGTAGCTTCAAGGGACACCATCTATGGCTACACCTTC.

This clonotype was found a few times. The chain combines TRBV18 with TRBJ2-1; D is tentatively TRBD1 or TRBD2 (5 bases each). CDR3 size: 15 residues. Deletions cut 8 bases from V and 2 bases from J, with 16 bases between. Per the germline V gene, CDR1 is KGHSH and CDR2 is LQKENI. In nucleotides, the CDR3 is TGTGCCAGCGCCCTGGGAGACAGACCCTACAATGAGCAGTTCTTC. Amino acids: CASALGDRPYNEQFF.

The chain recombines TRBV6-1 with TRBJ2-5; TRBD2 matches at 8 bases. The CDR3 covers 14 residues. Germline V gene lookup returns CDR1 MNHNS and CDR2 SASEGT. After removal of 7 bases from V and 5 bases from J, the junction contained 9 bases not matched to a gene. In nucleotides, the CDR3 is TGTGCCAGCACCACCTACCGGGAGGGGGAGACCCAGTACTTC. Residues: CASTTYREGETQYF.

V gene TRBV6-5 combines with J gene TRBJ1-1; D not certain. The CDR3 extends over 16 amino acids. Germline values: CDR1 MNHEY, CDR2 SVGAGI. V was trimmed by 2 bases and J by 0 bases, leaving 13 bases between them. The CDR3 DNA reads TGTGCCAGCAGTTACGATATGTGGAAGTTGAACACTGAAGCTTTCTTT. Translation: CASSYDMWKLNTEAFF.

This clonotype appeared a few times. The chain couples TRBV6-1 to TRBJ2-3; 10 bases match TRBD2. V lost 6 bases to trimming and J lost 2 bases; unmatched junction nucleotides: 8. The CDR3 contains 16 residues. Per germline, CDR1 MNHNS and CDR2 SASEGT. CDR3 in amino acids: CASSNDLAGATDTQYF. The CDR3 DNA reads as TGTGCCAGCAGCAACGACCTAGCGGGAGCCACAGATACGCAGTATTTT.

This clonotype came up a few times. J is TRBJ2-3 and V is TRBV20-1; D perhaps matches TRBD1 (5 bases). This CDR3 comprises 13 residues. Germline CDR1 is DFQATT and CDR2 is SNEGSKA (reference sequence). The V end lost 2 bases, the J end lost 4 bases, and 10 bases lay between the germline ends. CDR3 DNA: TGCAGTGCTAGAAGACAGAGAGCAGATACGCAGTATTTT. This sequence encodes CSARRQRADTQYF.

J is TRBJ1-2 and V is TRBV20-1; tentatively, D is TRBD1 (6 bases). The CDR3 spans 13 residues. From germline, CDR1 is DFQATT and CDR2 SNEGSKA (reference sequence). V gave up 3 bases and J gave up 3 bases, with 11 bases separating them. The CDR3 DNA follows: TGCAGTGCTAGTGGACAGCTCCACTATGGCTACACCTTC. As protein: CSASGQLHYGYTF.

This clonotype was found a few times. The chain is built from TRBV29-1 and TRBJ2-1, with D tentatively TRBD2 (5 bases). The CDR3 totals 10 residues. Germline lookup yields CDR1 SQVTM and CDR2 ANQGSEA. V was pared by 7 bases and J by 10 bases, with 11 bases between. The CDR3: CSAVGGEQFF. CDR3 coding DNA: TGCAGCGCCGTCGGAGGCGAGCAGTTCTTC.

The V call is TRBV14, the J call TRBJ2-1; no firm D call. Between the trimmed V and J ends, which lost 0 bases and 10 bases, there was a span of 13 bases. Germline V gene sequence: CDR1 SGHDN, CDR2 FVKESK. There are 14 residues in the CDR3. CDR3 amino acids: CASSQEVVGWEQFF. The CDR3 nucleotides read TGTGCCAGCAGCCAAGAGGTAGTCGGATGGGAGCAGTTCTTC. Drawing the rest from reference TRBV14 and TRBJ2-1, the complete variable domain is EAGVTQFPSHSVIEKGQTVTLRCDPISGHDNLYWYRRVMGKEIKFLLHFVKESKQDESGMPNNRFLAERTGGTYSTLKVQPAELEDSGVYFCASSQEVVGWEQFFGPGTRLTVL.

The chain links TRBV2 to TRBJ2-2; the match to TRBD2 covers 8 bases. V trimming: 6 bases; J trimming: 7 bases; junction bases outside the gene matches: 10. This CDR3 has 15 amino acids. Germline V gives CDR1 SNHLY, CDR2 FYNNEI. DNA for the CDR3: TGTGCCAGCAGCCCTTTAGCGGGATGGGGCGGGGAGCTGTTTTTT. Its translation is CASSPLAGWGGELFF.

The chain recombines TRBV12-3 or TRBV12-4 with TRBJ2-6; D uncertain. Trimming left V 2 bases short and J 1 base short, with 15 bases between. The CDR3 consists of 18 residues. This chain's CDR3 is CASSLTWDITSGANVLTF. DNA for the CDR3: TGTGCCAGCAGTTTAACCTGGGATATCACGTCTGGGGCCAACGTCCTGACTTTC.

To note about this clonotype: The germline gene is not matched at one end of the junction; a read error may be the cause. The genes are TRBV27 and TRBJ2-5; 7 bases are a match to TRBD2. The CDR3 contains 13 residues. The germline gives CDR1 MNHEY, CDR2 SMNVEV (reference sequence). CDR3 sequence: CASSPAGLSGSHF. In DNA form, the CDR3 reads TGTGCCAGCAGTCCAGCGGGACTTTCAGGAAGCCACTTC.

In DNA, the CDR3 is TGTGCCAGCAGTTCACGAAGACTTCGACAGGCCTTTCATTACTACGAGCAGTACTTC. This gives the protein CASSSRRLRQAFHYYEQYF. The genes are TRBV3-1 and TRBJ2-7, with a weak D call TRBD1 (6 bases). Trimming cost V 6 bases and J 3 bases, with 30 bases left between them. The CDR3 is 19 residues long. Germline CDR1 reads LGHDT; CDR2 reads YNNKEL (reference sequence).

Only a few counts were recorded for this clonotype. CDR3 amino acids: CASSEKLNTEAFF. For the CDR3, the DNA is TGCGCCAGCAGTGAGAAGCTGAACACTGAAGCTTTCTTT. J is TRBJ1-1 and V is TRBV10-1, with unresolved D. The germline V gene has CDR1 WNHNN and CDR2 SYGVQD (reference sequence). V was pared by 2 bases and J by 0 bases, with 4 bases between. The CDR3 loop spans 13 amino acids.

The V call is TRBV10-3, the J call TRBJ2-5; 8 bases line up with TRBD2. Unmatched junction bases numbered 5, after V lost 9 bases and J lost 5 bases. The CDR3 loop spans 12 amino acids. The germline V gene encodes CDR1 ENHRY and CDR2 SYGVKD. CDR3 sequence (DNA): TGTGCCATAGGGACTAGGCCGGAGACCCAGTACTTC. This sequence encodes CAIGTRPETQYF.

This clonotype turned up a few times. The chain is built from TRBV28 and TRBJ2-7, with D perhaps TRBD1 (5 bases). The CDR3 sequence is 14 residues long. V gave up 2 bases and J gave up 1 base, with 9 bases separating them. Germline V gives CDR1 MDHEN, CDR2 SYDVKM. CDR3 protein: CASSLQGWSYEQYF. CDR3 nucleotide sequence: TGTGCCAGCAGTTTACAGGGTTGGTCCTACGAGCAGTACTTC.

V usage is TRBV5-6 and J usage is TRBJ2-1; D is undetermined. The CDR3 contains 16 residues. Trimming stripped 0 bases from V and 5 bases from J, with 15 bases between. The germline CDR1 and CDR2 sequences are SGHDT and YYEEEE. The CDR3 loop is CASSLGGILRHNEQFF. In DNA form, the CDR3 reads TGTGCCAGCAGCTTGGGTGGGATTCTCCGACACAATGAGCAGTTCTTC.

The chain recombines TRBV6-5 with TRBJ2-2; possibly TRBD1 for D (6 bases). The CDR3 runs 16 residues. Germline CDR1 reads MNHEY; CDR2 reads SVGAGI. Trimming took off 2 bases at V and 0 bases at J, with 10 bases between the two ends. The CDR3 DNA reads as TGTGCCAGCAGTTACGCCGGACAGACGAACACCGGGGAGCTGTTTTTT. This sequence encodes CASSYAGQTNTGELFF.

This clonotype has a single count. This chain connects TRBV14 to TRBJ2-2, with D perhaps assigned TRBD1 or TRBD2 (5 bases each). Germline V lookup: CDR1 SGHDN, CDR2 FVKESK. The CDR3 is 18 amino acids. The V end was cut by 4 bases, the J end by 1 base, with 19 bases between. CDR3 loop: CASSPSPAGARNTGELFF. As DNA, the CDR3 is TGTGCCAGCAGCCCATCCCCCGCCGGGGCCCGGAACACCGGGGAGCTGTTTTTT.

The chain carries TRBV6-1 and TRBJ1-1, with 7 bases matching TRBD1. Losses at the gene ends were 6 bases for V and 5 bases for J; bases not matched to a gene: 9. CDR1 is MNHNS, CDR2 SASEGT, per germline. This CDR3 region has 14 residues. For the CDR3, the DNA is TGTGCCAGCAGCCAGGGGGTAGGGGGGACTGAAGCTTTCTTT. This translates into CASSQGVGGTEAFF.